This T cell receptor beta chain derives from a study of blood T cell repertoires in COVID-19. Across the whole study: PBMCs, B-cell-depleted T cells, or T cells provided the cDNA or gDNA that made up the material.

As processed by the authors: Amplified reference gene primers provided the basis for estimating nucleated cell counts. Some clones are missing from TCRdb's copy, which holds only in-frame ones; the method was immunoSEQ multiplex PCR. V and J calls and clone size are as listed in that table; D and trimming were resolved from the DNA. Of a few hundred thousand clones listed, roughly 90% are singletons. This clone came up a few times. Trimming pared 5 bases from V and 0 bases from J, leaving 23 bases between. Germline CDR1 and CDR2: SGHVS and FQNEAQ. The CDR3 runs to 19 residues. The clonotype comes from a man aged 18-30 years with active or convalescent COVID-19. This sequence joins TRBV7-8 and TRBJ1-5; D may be TRBD1 (6 bases). What was sequenced was peripheral blood. The chain's CDR3 is CASSQTRLNDRYSNQPQHF. CDR3 sequence (DNA): TGTGCCAGCAGCCAAACCCGCCTCAACGACAGGTATAGCAATCAGCCCCAGCATTTT.